A selection of T cell receptor beta chains follows, all from one sample in a study of blood T cell repertoires in COVID-19. Some clones are missing from TCRdb's copy, which holds only in-frame ones; the method was immunoSEQ multiplex PCR. Of about 220,000 clones in the sample, approximately 85% were seen once. Specimen: peripheral blood. These receptors were obtained from a middle-aged man who had recovered from COVID-19. The CDR3 runs from the conserved cysteine through the conserved F or W. The D gene is left open where the match is weak. Part of the rows lack a size; the others show once, few, many or a class for expanded clones.

>NA|TRBV29-1|TRBJ1-3|NA
TGCAGCGTTGGAGACACAGGAAACACCATATATTTT
CSVGDTGNTIYF
>NA|TRBV27|TRBJ2-7|TRBD2
TGTGCCAGCGGGACTAGCGGTTCCTACGAGCAGTACTTC
CASGTSGSYEQYF
>NA|TRBV18|TRBJ1-1|NA
TGTGCCACCACATCCCTTGCGGGTAACACTGAAGCTTTCTTT
CATTSLAGNTEAFF
>NA|TRBV14|TRBJ2-1|NA
TGTGCCAGCAGCCGAGATATTAATGAGCAGTTCTTC
CASSRDINEQFF
>NA|TRBV27|TRBJ2-7|TRBD2
TGTGCCAGCAGTTTCGGGAGCGGGAGGTCCGACGAGCAGTACTTC
CASSFGSGRSDEQYF
>NA|TRBV5-6|TRBJ1-1|NA
TGTGCCAGCAGCTTGGCAGGGCGAAACGGTGAAGCTTTCTTT
CASSLAGRNGEAFF
>NA|TRBV4-2|TRBJ2-1|TRBD2
TGTGCCAGCAGCCAAGATCCAGGACTAGCGGGAACCTACAATGAGCAGTTCTTC
CASSQDPGLAGTYNEQFF
>NA|TRBV4-2|TRBJ2-6|NA
TGTGCCAGCAGCCAAAGCAGGGGCTCTGGGGCCAACGTCCTGACTTTC
CASSQSRGSGANVLTF
>NA|TRBV27|TRBJ2-1|TRBD2
TGTGCCAGCACCCGACTAGCGGGACTATTCAATGAGCAGTTCTTC
CASTRLAGLFNEQFF
>NA|TRBV5-1|TRBJ2-3|TRBD2
TGCGCCAGCAGCGGGAAGCGGGAAACTAGCACAGATACGCAGTATTTT
CASSGKRETSTDTQYF
>once|TRBV29-1|TRBJ2-1|TRBD2
TGCAGCGTCCCGCGCGGGAGCAGGAGCTCCTACAATGAGCAGTTCTTC
CSVPRGSRSSYNEQFF
>NA|TRBV2|TRBJ1-3|TRBD1
TGTGCCAGCAGTCTAGACAGGGATGGAAACACCATATATTTT
CASSLDRDGNTIYF
>NA|TRBV9|TRBJ2-2|NA
TGTGCCAGCAGTTGGGGAGCAGGGGCGGACACCGGGGAGCTGTTTTTT
CASSWGAGADTGELFF
>NA|TRBV2|TRBJ2-6|NA
TGTGCCAGCAGTGAGAGGCAGACCGTTGCGGCCAACGTCCTGACTTTC
CASSERQTVAANVLTF